This TCR beta chain derives from a study of CD8 T cells in ankylosing spondylitis. Study-wide results and caveats: Seemingly characteristic of ankylosing spondylitis blood was a TCR beta motif consisting of under 10 highly homologous variants.

The CDR3 contains 14 residues. Trimming took 6 bases from V and 5 from J, leaving 14 bases between them. Germline CDR1 reads LNHDA; CDR2 reads SQIVND (reference sequence). The authors made TCR beta libraries by quantitative 5'-RACE with molecular barcodes. TCRdb re-called the 5' RACE reads through MiXCR, storing one row per CDR3 protein. There are fewer than 400,000 distinct CDR3 sequences in the sample; about a fifth occur only once, and about a sixth lies in the top ten. Turning to this clonotype: Its antigen is unidentified.

The sample comprised blood, either unsorted or a sorted T cell fraction (not recorded which). V gene TRBV19 combines with J gene TRBJ1-5; D possibly corresponds to TRBD1 (6 bases). This TCR was sampled from a male donor with ankylosing spondylitis. CDR3 residues: CASSPRGEDQPQHF. As DNA, the CDR3 is TGTGCCAGTAGCCCTAGGGGGGAAGATCAGCCCCAGCATTTT.